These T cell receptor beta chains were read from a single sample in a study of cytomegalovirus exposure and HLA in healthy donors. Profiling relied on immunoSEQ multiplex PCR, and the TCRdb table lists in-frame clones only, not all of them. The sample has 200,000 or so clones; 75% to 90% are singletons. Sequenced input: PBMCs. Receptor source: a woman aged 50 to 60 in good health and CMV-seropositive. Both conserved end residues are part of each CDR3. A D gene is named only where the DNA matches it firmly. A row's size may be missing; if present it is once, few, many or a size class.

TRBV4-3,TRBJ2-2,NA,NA,CASSQRTASGELFF,TGCGCCAGCAGCCAGAGGACAGCCTCCGGGGAGCTGTTTTTT
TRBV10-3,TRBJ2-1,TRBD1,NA,CAISGGQGNEQFF,TGTGCCATCAGTGGGGGACAGGGCAATGAGCAGTTCTTC
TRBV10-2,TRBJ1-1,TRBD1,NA,CASRAVSGGTNTEAFF,TGCGCCAGCAGGGCGGTGTCAGGGGGAACGAACACTGAAGCTTTCTTT
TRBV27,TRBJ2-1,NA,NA,CASSLSDFTYNEQFF,TGTGCCAGCAGTTTATCAGACTTTACCTACAATGAGCAGTTCTTC
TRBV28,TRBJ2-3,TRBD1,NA,CASRPPRQGPSTDTQYF,TGTGCCAGCAGACCCCCTCGACAGGGACCTAGCACAGATACGCAGTATTTT
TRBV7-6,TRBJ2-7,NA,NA,CASSLGTYPYEQYF,TGTGCCAGCAGCTTAGGGACATATCCCTACGAGCAGTACTTC
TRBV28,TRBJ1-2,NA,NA,CASSPSGHAGGYTF,TGTGCCAGCAGTCCCTCAGGACATGCTGGTGGCTACACCTTC
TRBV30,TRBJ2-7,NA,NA,CAWSFQTGKGEQYF,TGTGCCTGGAGTTTCCAGACAGGCAAGGGCGAGCAGTACTTC
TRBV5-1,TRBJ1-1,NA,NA,CASSLVGSSEAFF,TGCGCCAGCAGCTTGGTGGGTAGCAGCGAAGCTTTCTTT
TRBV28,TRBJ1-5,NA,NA,CASRYSNQPQHF,TGTGCCAGCAGGTATAGCAATCAGCCCCAGCATTTT
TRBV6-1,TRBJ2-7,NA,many,CASSEAAGLGEQYF,TGTGCCAGCAGTGAGGCCGCGGGGTTAGGCGAGCAGTACTTC
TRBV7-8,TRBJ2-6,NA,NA,CASTSRPSSSSGANVLTF,TGTGCCAGCACCTCCCGACCCTCATCTAGCTCTGGGGCCAACGTCCTGACTTTC
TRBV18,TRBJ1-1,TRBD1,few,CASSQNRGNINTEAFF,TGTGCCAGCTCACAGAACAGGGGTAATATCAACACTGAAGCTTTCTTT
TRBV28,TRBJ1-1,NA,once,CASSPSSLGDTEAFF,TGTGCCAGCAGCCCGTCGTCCTTAGGGGACACTGAAGCTTTCTTT
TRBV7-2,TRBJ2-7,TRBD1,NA,CASSFSGTAYEQYF,TGTGCCAGCAGCTTCTCCGGGACAGCCTACGAGCAGTACTTC
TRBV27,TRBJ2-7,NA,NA,CASSYSLNYEQYF,TGTGCCAGCAGCTACAGCTTAAACTACGAGCAGTACTTC
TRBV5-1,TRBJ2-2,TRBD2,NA,CASSSLAGGELFF,TGCGCCAGCAGCTCACTAGCGGGAGGGGAGCTGTTTTTT
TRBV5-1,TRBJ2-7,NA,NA,CASSFRDSGYEQYF,TGCGCCAGCAGCTTCCGGGACTCAGGCTACGAGCAGTACTTC
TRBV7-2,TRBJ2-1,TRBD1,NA,CASSPITGGPYNEQFF,TGTGCCAGCAGTCCTATCACAGGGGGCCCTTACAATGAGCAGTTCTTC
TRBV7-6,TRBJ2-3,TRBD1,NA,CASSSTWGTVTDTQYF,TGTGCCAGCAGCTCAACGTGGGGGACAGTCACAGATACGCAGTATTTT